The clone carrying this TCR beta chain was seen repeatedly, ten times or more. Regarding time point: pre-sensitization, week 0. Treatment specified: therapeutic diphenylcyclopropenone sensitization with weekly scalp DPC. TCRdb analysed the RACE reads with MiXCR anew, one entry per CDR3 protein. The repertoire holds about 98,000 distinct CDR3 sequences, with under 14% as singletons. This sample was included in a study of human T cells and chemical hapten exposure. Study-wide context: Skin of the upper inner arm, around 2 cm by around 2 cm, received 2% DPC for sensitization.

The TCR comes from a woman aged 60-70 years with alopecia areata. Some clones in this sample may be carry-over from other donors' samples. Sequencing used whole blood, obtained in connection with sensitization to the hapten diphenylcyclopropenone (DPC).

DNA of the CDR3: TGTGCCAGCTCCCTAGCGGGACCCACAGATACGCAGTATTTT. Encoded protein: CASSLAGPTDTQYF. The rearrangement joins TRBV2 to TRBJ2-3; 9 bases map to TRBD2. Germline CDR1 reads SNHLY; CDR2 reads FYNNEI. The CDR3 runs to 14 residues. Trimming at V came to 8 bases and at J to 2 bases, leaving 5 bases not matched to a gene.